Listed below are T cell receptor beta chains from one sample, sequenced in a study of high-grade serous ovarian cancer treatment subgroups. Produced via immunoSEQ multiplex PCR; TCRdb's table is partial and in-frame only. The sample consists of around 2,000 clones, about 81% of them appearing once. The specimen sequenced was tumor tissue. These receptors originate from a human donor with high-grade serous ovarian cancer. Both conserved end residues are part of each CDR3. A D gene is named only where the DNA matches it firmly. Expanded clones are given a class, and other clones once, few, many or no size at all.

abundance	j_gene	d_gene	len	v_gene	CDR3nt	CDR3aa
-	TRBJ2-5	TRBD1	16	TRBV9	TGTGCCAGCAGCGTAGCGGGACAGCCCCACCAAGAGACCCAGTACTTC	CASSVAGQPHQETQYF
-	TRBJ2-5	TRBD2	15	TRBV5-1	TGCGCCAGCAGCCAAGCGGGGGGGCCGTGGGAGACCCAGTACTTC	CASSQAGGPWETQYF
-	TRBJ2-3	TRBD2	17	TRBV18	TGTGCCAGCTCACCCATTACAAGGGCGGCGGGGGGGGGTACGCAGTATTTT	CASSPITRAAGGGTQYF
hyperexpanded	TRBJ2-7	-	12	TRBV2	TGTGCCAGCGAGCGGGCCTCCTACGAGCAGTACTTC	CASERASYEQYF
-	TRBJ2-1	TRBD1	14	TRBV5-1	TGCGCCAGCAGCCTCGACAGGGGGCAAAATGAGCAGTTCTTC	CASSLDRGQNEQFF
-	TRBJ1-4	-	14	TRBV7-8	TGTGCCAGCAGCTTAGATAGGGCCGCGGGGAAACTGTTTTTT	CASSLDRAAGKLFF
-	TRBJ2-1	-	13	TRBV5-1	TGCGCCAGCAGCTCCCGCAATGAGGGTGAGCAGTTCTTC	CASSSRNEGEQFF
few	TRBJ2-2	TRBD1	15	TRBV5-4	TGTGCCAGCAGCCCCCAGGGGGACAGGGGAGGGGAGCTGTTTTTT	CASSPQGDRGGELFF
-	TRBJ2-1	-	13	TRBV14	TGTGCCAGCAGCCAATCTCCGGGGGGCCTGGGGTTCTTC	CASSQSPGGLGFF
-	TRBJ2-1	TRBD2	14	TRBV9	TGTGCCAGCAGCGCCTGGGACTATTACAATGAGCAGTTCTTC	CASSAWDYYNEQFF
-	TRBJ2-5	TRBD1	14	TRBV7-9	TGTGCCAGCAGACCGCAGGGGGCGTGGGAGACCCAGTACTTC	CASRPQGAWETQYF
-	TRBJ2-3	-	16	TRBV5-1	TGCGCCAGCAGCTTATACGCCAAGACCACCACAGATACGCAGTATTTT	CASSLYAKTTTDTQYF
-	TRBJ2-3	TRBD2	15	TRBV5-4	TGTGCCAGCAGCTTAGCGGGGCCGCGCACAGATACGCAGTATTTT	CASSLAGPRTDTQYF
once	TRBJ2-5	-	14	TRBV12-5	TGTGCTAGTGGTCCTGGAGGGCCTATAGAGACCCAGTACTTC	CASGPGGPIETQYF
-	TRBJ1-2	-	12	TRBV19	TGTGCCAGTAAACGAGCTAACTATGGCTACACCTTC	CASKRANYGYTF
-	TRBJ1-2	-	14	TRBV15	TGTGCCACCAGCAGAACCGCGGGGAGGTATGGCTACACCTTC	CATSRTAGRYGYTF
-	TRBJ1-6	TRBD1	15	TRBV14	TGTGCCAGCAGCCTAGGAGGGGGCTGGAATTCACCCCTCCACTTT	CASSLGGGWNSPLHF
once	TRBJ2-5	-	17	TRBV11-1	TGTGCCAGCAGCTTAAGTGTCGGGACGGATGGGGAGGAGACCCAGTACTTC	CASSLSVGTDGEETQYF
-	TRBJ2-3	TRBD1	17	TRBV25-1	TGTGCCAGCAGTAGTCTTAGCCAGGACAGGGGTGCAGATACGCAGTATTTT	CASSSLSQDRGADTQYF
-	TRBJ2-3	TRBD2	16	TRBV7-3	TGTGCCAGCAGCTCTGGACTAGCGGGAGCGTCAGATACGCAGTATTTT	CASSSGLAGASDTQYF
-	TRBJ1-5	-	13	TRBV29-1	TGCAGCGTTGGGTACTCTAGCAATCAGCCCCAGCATTTT	CSVGYSSNQPQHF
-	TRBJ2-3	TRBD2	14	TRBV30	TGTGCCTGGAGCGCTAGCGGAACCACAGATACGCAGTATTTT	CAWSASGTTDTQYF
-	TRBJ1-2	-	18	TRBV23-1	TGCGCCAGCAGTCAATCGTATCTTTCCTCCGACAGGAACTGCACCTACACCTTC	CASSQSYLSSDRNCTYTF
-	TRBJ1-2	-	13	TRBV7-3	TGTGCCAGCAGCTTAAGGGGTTTCGATGGCTACACCTTC	CASSLRGFDGYTF
once	TRBJ1-1	-	14	TRBV2	TGTGCCAGCAGGGGTAGTGCTGGGAACACTGAAGCTTTCTTC	CASRGSAGNTEAFF
-	TRBJ2-5	TRBD2	14	TRBV7-2	TGTGCCAGCAGCTTAGGGGGGGGTAGGGAGACCCAGTACTTC	CASSLGGGRETQYF
few	TRBJ1-4	TRBD1	15	TRBV2	TGTGCCAGCAGTCTGGGACAGACGAATAATGAAAAACTGTTTTTT	CASSLGQTNNEKLFF
-	TRBJ2-7	-	15	TRBV5-6	TGTGCCAGCAGCTGGGGGGGACATTCATCGGAAGAGCAGTACTTC	CASSWGGHSSEEQYF
few	TRBJ1-2	-	11	TRBV23-1	TGCGCCAGCACCCTCCCGGGGGGCTACACCTTC	CASTLPGGYTF
-	TRBJ2-3	TRBD2	16	TRBV4-2	TGTGCCAGCAGCCCCGAAGGGGCGGGAGGGCCGAGGAAGCAGTATTTT	CASSPEGAGGPRKQYF
few	TRBJ1-4	TRBD1	15	TRBV4-1	TGCGCCAGCAGCCTCCCGGGACAGCCTAATGAAAAACTGTTTTTT	CASSLPGQPNEKLFF
-	TRBJ2-3	-	13	TRBV4-2	TGTGCCAGCAGCCCACGGTACACAGATACGCAGTATTTT	CASSPRYTDTQYF
-	TRBJ1-4	-	16	TRBV4-3	TGCGCCAGCAGCCAAGATTTTACAGTGATTAATGAAAAACTGTTTTTT	CASSQDFTVINEKLFF
-	TRBJ2-5	-	13	TRBV7-3	TGTGCCAGCAGCTTAATGGGCGAAGAGACCCAGTACTTC	CASSLMGEETQYF
-	TRBJ2-5	-	13	TRBV2	TGTGCCAGCAGTGTCAGGGAAGGAGAGACCCAGTACTTC	CASSVREGETQYF
once	TRBJ1-1	TRBD1	14	TRBV4-1	TGCGCCAGCGCAAACGCCGGACAGGGCGCTGAAGCTTTCTTT	CASANAGQGAEAFF
-	TRBJ1-5	TRBD1	16	TRBV4-2	TGTGCCAGCAGCCCGGACCCCGGACAGGCGAGTCAGCCCCAGCATTTT	CASSPDPGQASQPQHF
-	TRBJ2-1	TRBD2	19	TRBV9	TGTGCCAGCAGCGTAGCTCTGGGGCGGGGGGGCCGCCTCTACAATGAGCAGTTCTTC	CASSVALGRGGRLYNEQFF
few	TRBJ2-1	-	15	TRBV7-3	TGTGCCAGCAGCTTAACGGGCCTGGGGGTCCATGAGCAGTTCTTC	CASSLTGLGVHEQFF
once	TRBJ2-2	TRBD2	15	TRBV19	TGTGCCAGTAGGCTGACTAGCGGGAGCACCGGGGAGCTGTTTTTT	CASRLTSGSTGELFF
once	TRBJ2-5	TRBD1	18	TRBV5-6	TGTGCCAGCAGCTTGGTTTTTGACAGGGGGGTCCTGCAAGAGACCCAGTACTTC	CASSLVFDRGVLQETQYF
-	TRBJ1-4	-	15	TRBV30	TGTGCCTGGGGGGCCGGGACCACAACTAATGAAAAACTGTTTTTT	CAWGAGTTTNEKLFF
-	TRBJ2-1	-	13	TRBV7-7	TGTGCTAGCAGCTTAGGGCAAAACAATGAGCAGTTCTTC	CASSLGQNNEQFF
-	TRBJ2-4	-	13	TRBV29-1	TGCAGCGTTACTCTAGGTGGGCAAAACATTCAGTACTTC	CSVTLGGQNIQYF
-	TRBJ1-1	-	15	TRBV7-9	TGTGCCAGCAGCTTAAGGATGCAGGGGCAAGCTGAAGCTTTCTTT	CASSLRMQGQAEAFF
-	TRBJ1-3	-	17	TRBV7-2	TGTGCCAGCAGCTTAGTCGGCGCCCAAGGGCCTGGAAACACCATATATTTT	CASSLVGAQGPGNTIYF
-	TRBJ1-5	TRBD1	16	TRBV7-2	TGTGCCAGCAGCCCGCTACAGGGGGGGGGTAATCAGCCCCAGCATTTT	CASSPLQGGGNQPQHF
-	TRBJ2-5	-	17	TRBV21-1	TGTGCCAGCAGCAAACCAGGAGCGGGAGGCCTCGGGGGGACCCAGTACTTC	CASSKPGAGGLGGTQYF
once	TRBJ2-3	TRBD2	16	TRBV4-2	TGTGCCAGCAGCCAAGATAAAGCGGGGGGGCTGGATACGCAGTATTTT	CASSQDKAGGLDTQYF
-	TRBJ2-3	TRBD2	14	TRBV30	TGTGCCTGGAGTACTAGCGGGAGTCGGGGAACGCAGTATTTT	CAWSTSGSRGTQYF
-	TRBJ2-3	-	12	TRBV5-1	TGCGCCAGCAGATCCGGGGTGAATACGCAGTATTTT	CASRSGVNTQYF
-	TRBJ2-3	-	13	TRBV11-2	TGTGCCAGCAGCCCACGGTACACAGATACGCAGTATTTT	CASSPRYTDTQYF
-	TRBJ1-4	TRBD1	15	TRBV18	TGTGCCAGCTCCTTCAACAGGGGGCTCGATGAAAAACTGTTTTTT	CASSFNRGLDEKLFF
-	TRBJ2-3	TRBD2	15	TRBV19	TGTGCCAGTAGTATATGGGGGGGAAGCACAGATACGCAGTATTTT	CASSIWGGSTDTQYF